This T cell receptor (beta chain) was found in a study of T cell responses to AZD1222 COVID-19 vaccine. The trim removed 5 bases at V and 2 bases at J, leaving 12 bases unmatched. The CDR3 is made up of 17 amino acids. Germline V gives CDR1 MNHEY, CDR2 SMNVEV (reference sequence). Study-level results: Spike-wide coverage was observed for vaccine-associated CD4 TCRs, with dominant responses at 160-218 and 743-854.

Produced via immunoSEQ multiplex PCR; TCRdb's table is partial and in-frame only. The sample holds around 100,000 clones, around 90% seen once. The table lists this clone with a count of one. The target antigen is unknown. The receptor was isolated from an adult in good health. This specimen consisted of peripheral blood, obtained on day 0 of AZD1222 vaccination. The rearrangement joins TRBV27 to TRBJ1-5; 7 bases map to TRBD1. The chain's CDR3 is CASSPLYRGGGNQPQHF. The CDR3 DNA reads as TGTGCCAGCAGTCCATTGTACAGGGGTGGGGGCAATCAGCCCCAGCATTTT.